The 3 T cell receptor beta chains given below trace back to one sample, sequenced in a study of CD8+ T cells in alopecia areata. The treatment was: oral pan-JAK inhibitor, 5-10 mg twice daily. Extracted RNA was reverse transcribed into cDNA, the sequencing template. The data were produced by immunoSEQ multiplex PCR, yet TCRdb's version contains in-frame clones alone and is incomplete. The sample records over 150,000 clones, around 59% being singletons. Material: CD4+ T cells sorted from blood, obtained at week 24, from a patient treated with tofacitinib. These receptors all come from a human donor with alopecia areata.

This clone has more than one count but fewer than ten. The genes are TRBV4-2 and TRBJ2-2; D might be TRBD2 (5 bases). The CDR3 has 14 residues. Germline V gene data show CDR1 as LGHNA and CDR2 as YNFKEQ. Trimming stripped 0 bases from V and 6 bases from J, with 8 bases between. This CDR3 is CASSQEPEAGELFF. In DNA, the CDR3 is TGTGCCAGCAGCCAAGAGCCGGAGGCCGGGGAGCTGTTTTTT.

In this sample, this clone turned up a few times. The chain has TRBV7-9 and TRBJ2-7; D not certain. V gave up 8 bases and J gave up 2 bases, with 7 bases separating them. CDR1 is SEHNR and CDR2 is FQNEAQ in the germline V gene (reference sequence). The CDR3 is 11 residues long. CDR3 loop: CASGDPYEQYF. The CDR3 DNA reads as TGTGCCAGCGGGGATCCCTACGAGCAGTACTTC.

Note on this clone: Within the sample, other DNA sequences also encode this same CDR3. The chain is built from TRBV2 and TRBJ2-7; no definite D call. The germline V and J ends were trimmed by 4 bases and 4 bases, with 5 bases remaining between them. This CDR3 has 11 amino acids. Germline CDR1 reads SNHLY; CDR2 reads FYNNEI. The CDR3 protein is CASSVSYEQYF. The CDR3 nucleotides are TGTGCCAGCAGTGTGAGTTACGAGCAGTACTTC.